This T cell receptor (beta chain) originates from a study of T cells in Graves' hyperthyroidism and ophthalmopathy. Regarding the study as a whole: Ophthalmopathy, as predicted by the model, came a median roughly 6.5 months after the prediction.

A word on this clonotype: Its antigen is as yet unknown. This could be a read error, since a much larger clone is one nucleotide away.

The source material, RNA transcripts, was used to amplify TCR beta CDR3 regions. TCR CDR3 underwent first-round RT-PCR with the HTBI primer set. TCRdb processed the multiplex PCR reads anew with MiXCR; each CDR3 protein has one entry. The repertoire has hundreds of thousands of distinct CDR3 sequences, approximately 40% of them found once; the top ten carry 7.5% to 9.5%. The study defined stable Graves' hyperthyroidism as no ophthalmopathy progression within 18 months. Sequencing input: blood. This sequence originates from a man aged 18 to 35 with Graves' hyperthyroidism.

CDR3 coding DNA: TGTGCCAGTATGGGGAGTAACTACGGGCAGTACTTC. It codes for CASMGSNYGQYF. The rearrangement joins TRBV19 to TRBJ2-7, with a possible D match to TRBD2 (5 bases). Germline-derived CDR1 and CDR2 are LNHDA and SQIVND (reference sequence). CDR3 length equals 12 residues.